Listed here are 18 T cell receptor beta chains from one sample, sequenced in a study of blood T cell repertoires in COVID-19. Clones were read by immunoSEQ multiplex PCR, and TCRdb kept only the in-frame ones, dropping some. The sample carries about 160,000 clones, approximately 84% recorded once. Sequencing was performed on peripheral blood. The origin of the receptors is a woman over 75 with acute or convalescent COVID-19.

V is TRBV6-5 and J is TRBJ1-2; TRBD1 matches 8 bases. V was clipped by 0 bases and J by 4 bases; unmatched bases: 4. The CDR3 extends over 15 amino acids. Germline V gene sequence: CDR1 MNHEY, CDR2 SVGAGI. The CDR3: CASSYSTDRAYGYTF. CDR3 nucleotide sequence: TGTGCCAGCAGTTACTCCACGGACAGGGCCTATGGCTACACCTTC.

This rearrangement joins TRBV20-1 to TRBJ2-1, with TRBD2 matching 9 bases. CDR1 DFQATT and CDR2 SNEGSKA come from the germline V gene (reference sequence). CDR3 size: 16 residues. The V gene end was trimmed by 3 bases and the J gene end by 4 bases; junction bases not matched to a gene: 10. CDR3 sequence (DNA): TGCAGTGCTAGTGAGGTAGCGGGAGAACTTTACAATGAGCAGTTCTTC. Translation gives CSASEVAGELYNEQFF.

This clone was recorded a few times. V usage is TRBV30 and J usage is TRBJ2-1; tentative D call: TRBD1 (5 bases). The V gene's germline CDR1 is GTSNPN and CDR2 SVGIG (reference sequence). The CDR3 totals 12 residues. V dropped 5 bases and J dropped 6 bases, with 11 bases sitting between them. In DNA, the CDR3 is TGTGCCTGGGGCCGACAGACCAATGAGCAGTTCTTC. Translation gives CAWGRQTNEQFF.

The rearrangement uses TRBV3-1 (or the pseudogene TRBV3-2) and TRBJ1-1; weak D call: TRBD1 (6 bases). CDR1 is LGHDT, CDR2 YNNKEL, per germline (reference sequence). V was clipped by 4 bases and J by 5 bases, with 14 bases between them. The CDR3 spans 14 residues. Here the CDR3 DNA reads TGTGCCAGCAGCCGAGGACAGCCCGAAACTGAAGCTTTCTTT. Protein product: CASSRGQPETEAFF.

This rearrangement joins TRBV7-9 to TRBJ2-2; D is perhaps TRBD1 (5 bases). Germline CDR1 reads SEHNR; CDR2 reads FQNEAQ (reference sequence). The CDR3 has 15 residues. V shed 11 bases and J shed 5 bases, with 21 bases lying between them. This CDR3 is CAYAAETASTGELFF. In nucleotides, the CDR3 is TGTGCCTATGCTGCCGAGACAGCTTCTACCGGGGAGCTGTTTTTT.

The chain is built from TRBV7-2 and TRBJ2-1, with a tentative D call TRBD1 (6 bases). V was shortened by 5 bases and J by 1 base, with 15 bases between the two germline ends. Germline values: CDR1 SGHTA, CDR2 FQGNSA. The CDR3 spans 16 residues. This chain's CDR3 is CASSRSRGRSYNEQFF. The CDR3 DNA reads TGTGCCAGCAGCCGCTCCAGGGGCAGGTCCTACAATGAGCAGTTCTTC. The full variable domain, with the rest looked up from reference TRBV7-2 and TRBJ2-1, is GAGVSQSPSNKVTEKGKDVELRCDPISGHTALYWYRQSLGQGLEFLIYFQGNSAPDKSGLPSDRFSAERTGGSVSTLTIQRTQQEDSAVYLCASSRSRGRSYNEQFFGPGTRLTVL.

This sequence joins TRBV5-1 and TRBJ1-2; D might be TRBD1 (5 bases). The CDR3 has 15 residues. Germline CDR1 and CDR2: SGHRS and YFSETQ. V was shortened by 0 bases and J by 7 bases, with 16 bases between the two germline ends. The CDR3 DNA is TGCGCCAGCAGCTTGGGACTTGTACAGGCTGGTGGCTACACCTTC. Translation: CASSLGLVQAGGYTF.

The chain is built from TRBV27 and TRBJ1-1, with 9 bases that match TRBD1. The germline V gene has CDR1 MNHEY and CDR2 SMNVEV (reference sequence). This CDR3 has 13 residues. Germline trimming cut 10 bases from V and 9 bases from J; bases unmatched to any gene: 12. The CDR3 region has the DNA TGTGCCATCGGCCTCCACAGGGGGCATCAAGCTTTCTTT. Encoded protein: CAIGLHRGHQAFF.

This chain uses TRBV5-1 with TRBJ1-2, with D hard to call. Trimming removed 0 bases at V and 11 bases at J, with 14 bases between. Germline lookup yields CDR1 SGHRS and CDR2 YFSETQ. This CDR3 contains 13 residues. The CDR3 spells CASSLEAEGGYTF. The CDR3 DNA reads as TGCGCCAGCAGCTTGGAGGCCGAGGGAGGTTACACCTTC.

This chain uses TRBV10-2 with TRBJ2-7; 12 bases are shared with TRBD2. CDR3 length equals 15 residues. With V trimmed by 1 base and J by 6 bases, 4 bases remained unmatched. Germline CDR1 is WSHSY and CDR2 is SAAADI. CDR3 DNA: TGCGCCAGCAGTGAGTTGACTAGCGGGAGTCTCGAGCAGTACTTC. Translated: CASSELTSGSLEQYF.

The rearrangement joins TRBV29-1 to TRBJ2-1; D remains unclear. With 6 bases removed from V and 7 bases from J, the gap between germline ends came to 10 bases. Germline assignment: CDR1 SQVTM and CDR2 ANQGSEA. This CDR3 is built from 11 residues. CDR3 nucleotide sequence: TGCAGCGTCGAGACAAGAAATGAGCAGTTCTTC. The encoded protein is CSVETRNEQFF.

The V gene is TRBV7-9, the J gene TRBJ2-7, with 8 bases that match TRBD2. Germline CDR1 is SEHNR and CDR2 is FQNEAQ (reference sequence). V gave up 5 bases and J gave up 6 bases; unmatched junction bases: 12. The length of the CDR3 is 15 residues. The CDR3 bases are TGTGCCAGCAGCGGGGGGTCAGCGGGAGTAACCGAGCAGTACTTC. Its protein is CASSGGSAGVTEQYF.

This chain links TRBV25-1 with TRBJ2-1; TRBD2 matches 8 bases. In germline, CDR1 is MGHDK, CDR2 SYGVNS. This CDR3 comprises 15 residues. V shed 3 bases, J shed 7 bases, and the junction held 8 bases outside the gene matches. The CDR3 is CASSELTSEGNEQFF. CDR3 nucleotide sequence: TGTGCCAGCAGTGAGCTGACTAGCGAGGGGAATGAGCAGTTCTTC.

V gene TRBV3-1 (or the pseudogene TRBV3-2) combines with J gene TRBJ2-7; D not certain. V lost 3 bases, J lost 2 bases, and 20 bases lay in between. Germline CDR1 reads LGHDT; CDR2 reads YNNKEL (reference sequence). The CDR3 runs 17 residues. The DNA for the CDR3 is TGTGCCAGCAGCCATTCAATATCGTTGGAGAGTACCTACGAGCAGTACTTC. The encoded protein is CASSHSISLESTYEQYF.

The chain has TRBV7-9 and TRBJ2-3; 8 nucleotides align to TRBD2. J gave up 0 bases and V 5 bases, and 7 bases lay outside the gene matches. CDR3 length: 16 amino acids. Germline V gene sequence: CDR1 SEHNR, CDR2 FQNEAQ (reference sequence). CDR3 nucleotides: TGTGCCAGCAGCCCTGGGACTAGTCCTAGCACAGATACGCAGTATTTT. Translated, it gives CASSPGTSPSTDTQYF.

The chain couples TRBV4-3 to TRBJ2-1; D gene uncertain. V lost 0 bases to trimming and J lost 8 bases, with 5 bases between them. Germline CDR1 and CDR2: LGHNA and YSLEER. The CDR3 consists of 12 residues. The CDR3 sequence: CASSQERDEQFF. CDR3 nucleotides: TGCGCCAGCAGCCAAGAACGAGATGAGCAGTTCTTC.

The chain uses TRBV15 and TRBJ2-7; tentatively, D is TRBD2 (6 bases). CDR1 LNHNV and CDR2 YYDKDF come from the germline V gene (reference sequence). The ends were cut back, 0 bases at V and 0 bases at J, with 9 bases in the middle. CDR3 length: 15 amino acids. In DNA form, the CDR3 reads TGTGCCACCAGCAGAGATTTACTAGCCTCCTACGAGCAGTACTTC. This gives the protein CATSRDLLASYEQYF.

The chain uses TRBV10-3 and TRBJ2-4, with D perhaps matching TRBD1 or TRBD2 (5 bases each). V was trimmed by 6 bases and J by 6 bases, leaving 12 bases between them. Germline loops: CDR1 ENHRY, CDR2 SYGVKD. The CDR3 length is 13 residues. The CDR3 loop reads CAIREDNGNIQYF. CDR3 in DNA: TGTGCCATCAGGGAGGACAACGGAAACATTCAGTACTTC.